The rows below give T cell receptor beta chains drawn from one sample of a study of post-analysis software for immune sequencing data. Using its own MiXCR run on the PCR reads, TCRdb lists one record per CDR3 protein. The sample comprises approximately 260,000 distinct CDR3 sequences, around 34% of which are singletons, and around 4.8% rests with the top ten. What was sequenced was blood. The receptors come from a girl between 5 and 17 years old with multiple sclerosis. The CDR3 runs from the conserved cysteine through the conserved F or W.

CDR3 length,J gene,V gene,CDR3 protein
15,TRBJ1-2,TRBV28,CASSLTGAQIYGYTF
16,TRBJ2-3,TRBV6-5,CASSYFAAGRTDTQYF
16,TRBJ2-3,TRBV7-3,CASSPLAGGFTDTQYF
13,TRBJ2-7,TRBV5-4,CASSSDRAYEQYF
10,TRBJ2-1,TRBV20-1,CSAQRGEQFF
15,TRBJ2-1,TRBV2,CASSVRGRTSNEQFF
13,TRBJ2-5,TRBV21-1,CASSKEGRETQYF
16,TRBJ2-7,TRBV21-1,CASSKGGGSSSYEQYF
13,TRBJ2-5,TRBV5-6,CASSFPTGETQYF
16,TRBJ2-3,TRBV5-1,CASSSWTVQSTDTQYF
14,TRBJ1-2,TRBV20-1,CSAIPGQGYSGYTF
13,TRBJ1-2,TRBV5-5,CASSLDGAYGYTF
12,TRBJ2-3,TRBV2,CASRLAGDTQYF
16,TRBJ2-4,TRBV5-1,CASSLGEGGVKNIQYF
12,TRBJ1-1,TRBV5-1,CASSLRGAKAFF
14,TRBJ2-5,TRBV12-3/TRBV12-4,CASSLGDLANEQYF
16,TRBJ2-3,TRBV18,CASCPSAGLIADTQYF
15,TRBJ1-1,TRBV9,CASSVEGVGNTEAFF
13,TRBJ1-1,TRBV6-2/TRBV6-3,CASSYWIGSGAFF
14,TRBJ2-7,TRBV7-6,CASSARFGAYEQYF
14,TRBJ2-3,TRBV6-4,CASSDSTTTDTQYF
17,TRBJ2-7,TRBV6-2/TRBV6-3,CASRSELAGDSSYEQYF
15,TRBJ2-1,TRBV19,CASSAGLSSRDEQFF
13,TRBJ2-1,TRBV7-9,CASAAAHYNEQFF
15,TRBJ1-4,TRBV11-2,CASSRPGGQDEKLFF
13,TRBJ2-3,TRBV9,CASSVASTDTQYF
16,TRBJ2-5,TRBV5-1,CASSLAGFPYSETQYF
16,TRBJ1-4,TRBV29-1,CSVAGTGEEANEKLFF
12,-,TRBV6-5,CASTPKEGTQYF
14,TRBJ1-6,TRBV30,CAWRRQGIGSPLHF
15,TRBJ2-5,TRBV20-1,CSARGPHSSLETQYF
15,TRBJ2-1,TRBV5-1,CASSPLAGEGNEQFF
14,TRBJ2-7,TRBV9,CASSGSGNSYEQYF
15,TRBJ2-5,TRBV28,CASTKRTGGQETQYF
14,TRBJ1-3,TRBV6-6,CASSHLSSGNTIYF
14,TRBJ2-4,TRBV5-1,CASSLTGVANIQYF
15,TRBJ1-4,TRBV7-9,CASSPGQGGIEKLFF
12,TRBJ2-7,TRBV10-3,CAISAGEGEQYF
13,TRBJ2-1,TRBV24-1,CATSDPTSYEQFF
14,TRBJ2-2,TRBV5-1,CASSLVANTGELFF
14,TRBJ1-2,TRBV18,CASSPGGQGGGYTF
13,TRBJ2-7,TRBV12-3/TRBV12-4,CASRPMDSYEQYF
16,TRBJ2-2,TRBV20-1,CSAREIGLAHTGELFF
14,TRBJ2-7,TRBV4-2,CASSLAAESEAQYF
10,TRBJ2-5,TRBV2,CASSEGTQYF
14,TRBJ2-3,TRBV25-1,CASTETGVLGTQYF
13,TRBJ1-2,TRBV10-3,CAISNAGAGGYTF
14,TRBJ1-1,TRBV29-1,CSVATRQSNTEAFF
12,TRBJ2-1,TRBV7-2,CATGTNRNEQFF
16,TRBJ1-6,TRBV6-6,CASSYSKTQEVSPLHF
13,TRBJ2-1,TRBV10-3,CATGGTGANEQFF